This TCR beta chain was found in a study of T cell changes during pregnancy in multiple sclerosis. The CDR3 totals 16 residues. CDR1 is LGHNA, CDR2 YSLEER, per germline. Trimming removed 0 bases from V and 4 bases from J, with 13 bases in between. Assay: immunoSEQ multiplex PCR; the TCRdb copy retains only in-frame clones and omits some. The table records about 50,000 clones, around nine tenths of them present only once. This clonotype originated in a female donor with multiple sclerosis, enrolled in a pregnancy study. The material sequenced was CD4+ T cells from peripheral blood mononuclear cells, taken before pregnancy. The rearrangement joins TRBV4-3 to TRBJ2-1, with a possible D match to TRBD1 (7 bases). In DNA form, the CDR3 reads TGCGCCAGCAGCCAAGAGTCCAGGGGGGCTTACAATGAGCAGTTCTTC. Translation gives CASSQESRGAYNEQFF.